This T cell receptor beta chain was recovered during a study of OX40 agonist ivuxolimab in advanced cancers. General study results and limits: Some patients who did not respond also had low normalized T-cell clonal expansion.

This clone was seen a single time. The antigen remains unidentified. V lost 0 bases to trimming and J lost 5 bases; unmatched junction nucleotides: 16. Germline V gene data show CDR1 as LGHNA and CDR2 as YNFKEQ. This CDR3 is built from 19 residues. The protocol was immunoSEQ multiplex PCR, while the TCRdb copy is restricted to in-frame clones and leaves out a portion. Of tens of thousands of clones in the sample, about 91% were seen once. Samples were taken at baseline and on day 1 of cycles 4 and 7. The input for sequencing was CD4+ or CD8+ T cells sorted from blood, taken in a trial of the OX40 agonist ivuxolimab. The chain has TRBV4-2 and TRBJ2-1; TRBD2 aligns across 7 bases. The receptor's source is an adult with an advanced solid tumor such as melanoma, head and neck, liver or kidney cancer. This chain's CDR3 is CASSQDRGTGSGKHNEQFF. The CDR3 bases are TGTGCCAGCAGCCAAGATCGGGGGACGGGGAGCGGGAAACACAATGAGCAGTTCTTC.